This TCR beta chain was profiled in a study of blood T cells in healthy people across ages. Primed by a sample-barcoded 5' primer and a J-beta primer mix, a second PCR proceeded for about 7 to 11 cycles. TCRdb recomputed calls from the 5' RACE reads with MiXCR, one row per CDR3 protein. The table has approximately 680,000 distinct CDR3 sequences, about 30% seen once. Notes on this clonotype: The junction departs from the called germline gene at one end, perhaps through a read error.

The CDR3 loop spans 18 amino acids. Sequenced: blood. The chain employs TRBV12-3 or TRBV12-4 and TRBJ1-4, with TRBD1 matching 8 bases. The sequence was obtained from a woman of 80 years or more in good health. The CDR3: CASSPGQGRVGTDEKLFF. The CDR3 DNA reads as TGTGCCAGCAGTCCCGGACAGGGAAGGGTAGGAACTGATGAAAAACTGTTTTTT.